The clone carrying this TCR beta chain was seen more than once but under ten times. The sample belongs to a study of blood T cell repertoires in COVID-19. Study context: Samples taken during acute and convalescent COVID-19 were collected in the United States, Italy and Spain. T cells, B-cell-depleted T cells, or PBMCs provided the cDNA or gDNA that served as material.

Participant-given clinical history determined each cohort assignment. CDR3 length: 14 amino acids. Germline CDR1 MGHRA, CDR2 YSYEKL. Trimming shortened V by 1 base and J by 0 bases, and 6 bases separated the two germline ends. The protocol was immunoSEQ multiplex PCR, while the TCRdb copy is restricted to in-frame clones and leaves out a portion. The sample consists of 400,000 to 550,000 clones, around 90% of them appearing once. The clonotype was recovered from a woman aged 18-30 years with acute COVID-19. Sequenced sample: PBMCs or T cells enriched from blood (not recorded which). V usage is TRBV4-1 and J usage is TRBJ1-2; D is ambiguous. The CDR3 DNA reads as TGCGCCAGCAGCCAAGGGGCTTCTAACTATGGCTACACCTTC. It is translated as CASSQGASNYGYTF.